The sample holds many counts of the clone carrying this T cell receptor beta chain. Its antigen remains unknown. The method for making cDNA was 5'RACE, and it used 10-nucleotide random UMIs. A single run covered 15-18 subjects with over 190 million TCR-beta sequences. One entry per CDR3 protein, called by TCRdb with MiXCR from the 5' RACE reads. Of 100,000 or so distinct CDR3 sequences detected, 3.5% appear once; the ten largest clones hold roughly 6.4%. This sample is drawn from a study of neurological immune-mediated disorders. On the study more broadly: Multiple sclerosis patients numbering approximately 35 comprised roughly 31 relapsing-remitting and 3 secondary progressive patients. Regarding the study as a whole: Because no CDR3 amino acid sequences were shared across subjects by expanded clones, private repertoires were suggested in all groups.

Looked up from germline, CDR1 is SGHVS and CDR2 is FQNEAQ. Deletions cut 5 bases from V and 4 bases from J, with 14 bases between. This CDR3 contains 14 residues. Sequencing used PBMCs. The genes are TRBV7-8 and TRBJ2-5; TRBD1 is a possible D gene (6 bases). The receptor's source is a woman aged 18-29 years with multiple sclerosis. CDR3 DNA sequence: TGTGCCAGCAGCCACAAGGGGGTAGGAGAGACCCAGTACTTC. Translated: CASSHKGVGETQYF.